This entry concerns a single T cell receptor (beta chain). This clone was observed a single time. This receptor's antigen is unknown. Base quality data are lacking; no much larger clone is found one base away. The meaning of the sample's treatment or condition label: randomized to nivolumab then ipilimumab (arm A) or the reverse (arm B). None of the trial patients had been given prior DNA-damaging chemotherapy. Thawed PBMCs were sorted on a FACS Aria II flow cytometer to isolate live CD3+CD8+ cells negative for CD19 and CD56. Samples were obtained from patients with melanoma enrolled in CheckMate 064, a randomized, open-label phase II trial of sequential checkpoint blockade. Leukapheresis was used to collect peripheral blood mononuclear cells, which were then purified with Ficoll-Paque and frozen in human serum with around 10% DMSO. Purity of sorted blood CD3+CD8+ cells was verified at >95% immediately after sorting, followed by DNA extraction.

The data derive from a study of sequential checkpoint blockade in melanoma (dated by TCRdb to the late 2010s). Context from the whole study: Patients were randomized 1:1 to first-line nivolumab followed by ipilimumab (arm A) or ipilimumab followed by nivolumab (arm B). Maintenance nivolumab came after each of the two trial sequences.

The paper as a whole reports these results and caveats: The model for predicting response that combines TCR metrics with mutation burden needs to be validated in larger, independent patient cohorts.

TCRbeta CDR3 regions were immunosequenced from genomic DNA with the immunoSEQ Assay. Genomic DNA was amplified by bias-controlled multiplex PCR before high-throughput sequencing. In the authors' own workflow: To quantify the absolute abundance of each unique TCRbeta CDR3 region, the sequences were collapsed and filtered. Clonality, defined as 1 minus Pielou's evenness, was calculated using productive rearrangements only. Clones with significantly greater frequencies in on-treatment versus baseline samples were identified using a previously published method. TCRdb mirrors the immuneACCESS table, restricted to in-frame sequences. Some clones are absent from its copies; in checked studies, under half trace to an unresolved V gene, and the reason for the others is unknown. V and J calls and clone size are given by that table; D and trimming were obtained from the DNA. For this sample the table gives 30,000 to 40,000 clones, of which approximately 90% were detected only once. The ten largest clones take up 9.5% to 15% of the sample.

Including cysteine and phenylalanine, the CDR3 has 15 amino acids. Left in the record is the CDR3 DNA by itself, 45 bases read in frame from the first base. V is trimmed back by 5 bases and J by 3 bases, and the junction contains 6 bases that no gene match accounts for. Sequences SGHTA (CDR1) and FQGTGA (CDR2) are obtained from the germline V gene. The sequenced sample was CD8+ T cells sorted from blood (inferred from file names), obtained from a patient given nivolumab and ipilimumab in sequence. The chain is assembled from TRBV7-3 and TRBJ2-7; TRBD1 fits 11 bases in the junction. The source of this sequence is a human donor with melanoma. CDR3 protein: CASSTWTGGLYEQYF. The DNA sequence is given as TGTGCCAGCAGCACCTGGACAGGGGGCCTCTACGAGCAGTACTTC.